These 32 T cell receptor beta chains originate from one sample sequenced in a study of beta chain features in type 1 diabetes. Antigen specificity for these receptors is unknown. Study results and limitations: Shortening of TCRB CDR3s, moderate but significant, appeared in all four CD4+ subsets of Type 1 diabetes patients.

Expressed TCRB transcripts were sequenced because the entire RNA isolate underwent reverse transcription. TCRdb's copy holds only in-frame clones and misses some; the assay was immunoSEQ multiplex PCR. This sample has some 120,000 clones, with 15% to 20% found just once. The specimen sequenced was central memory CD4+ T cells from blood. The origin of the receptors is a man aged 18 to 29 with type 1 diabetes.

This chain uses TRBV30 with TRBJ2-7; weak D call: TRBD2 (5 bases). The CDR3 contains 12 residues. Trimming removed 5 bases from V and 9 bases from J, with 17 bases in between. CDR1 GTSNPN and CDR2 SVGIG come from the germline V gene (reference sequence). CDR3 in DNA: TGTGCCTGGGGGAAGGGCGTCGGAGGGCAGTACTTC. Protein: CAWGKGVGGQYF.

This rearrangement joins TRBV7-2 to TRBJ2-5, with TRBD2 identical over 11 bases. The germline V gene encodes CDR1 SGHTA and CDR2 FQGNSA. The CDR3 has 15 amino acids. V trimming: 5 bases; J trimming: 11 bases; junction bases outside the gene matches: 13. CDR3 sequence reads: CASSVVSSGGSLQYF. The CDR3 bases are TGTGCCAGCAGCGTAGTGTCTAGCGGGGGGTCATTACAGTACTTC.

This clone was observed at least ten times. The V and J genes are TRBV7-6 and TRBJ1-5; D is uncertain. Trimming removed 2 bases from V and 3 bases from J, with 5 bases in between. Germline V gene lookup returns CDR1 SGHVS and CDR2 FNYEAQ. This CDR3 comprises 13 residues. CDR3 sequence reads: CASSLTFNQPQHF. CDR3 coding DNA: TGTGCCAGCAGCTTAACCTTCAATCAGCCCCAGCATTTT.

The J gene is TRBJ2-1, the V gene TRBV7-2; 8 bases are a match to TRBD1. The V segment lost 4 bases and the J segment 10 bases; nucleotides outside the gene matches: 9. The CDR3 is 14 amino acids. From germline, CDR1 is SGHTA and CDR2 FQGNSA. The CDR3 bases are TGTGCCAGCAGCTGGGGACCACAGGGGGGAGAGCAGTTCTTC. Translated, it gives CASSWGPQGGEQFF.

J is TRBJ2-7 and V is TRBV18; the match to TRBD1 covers 10 bases. The ends lost 5 bases at V and 6 bases at J; junction bases unmatched: 7. The CDR3 totals 14 residues. CDR1 and CDR2 from the germline V gene are KGHSH and LQKENI. CDR3 region: CASSIAGQGSEQYF. Here the CDR3 DNA reads TGTGCCAGCTCAATCGCGGGACAGGGGAGCGAGCAGTACTTC.

The rearrangement joins TRBV5-1 to TRBJ2-3, with 7 bases aligning to TRBD1. Germline trimming cut 3 bases from V and 4 bases from J; bases unmatched to any gene: 14. The V gene's germline CDR1 is SGHRS and CDR2 YFSETQ. This CDR3 contains 17 residues. The CDR3: CASSSAHGQAMPDTQYF. CDR3 nucleotide sequence: TGCGCCAGCAGCTCGGCCCACGGACAGGCGATGCCAGATACGCAGTATTTT.

CDR3 in DNA: TGTGCCAGCAGGGCCTATGGGGCGGGAGGGGGCACAGATACGCAGTATTTT. This encodes CASRAYGAGGGTDTQYF. V is TRBV27 and J is TRBJ2-3, with 9 bases lining up with TRBD2. The CDR3 is 17 residues long. Germline V gives CDR1 MNHEY, CDR2 SMNVEV (reference sequence). V lost 6 bases, J lost 1 base, and 11 bases stayed unmatched.

This clone was picked up many times. The chain employs TRBV14 and TRBJ1-1; tentatively, D is TRBD1 (5 bases). V lost 2 bases and J lost 2, with 9 bases in between. Germline V gives CDR1 SGHDN, CDR2 FVKESK. The CDR3 loop spans 14 amino acids. CDR3 nucleotides: TGTGCCAGCAGCCAACGGGGGGGAAACACTGAAGCTTTCTTT. Protein: CASSQRGGNTEAFF.

Regarding this clone: A junction end diverges from the germline sequence, so it may reflect a read error. The gene calls are TRBV30 and TRBJ2-4; a weak D match, TRBD1 (6 bases). CDR1 GTSNPN and CDR2 SVGIG come from the germline V gene (reference sequence). The CDR3 runs 12 residues. As DNA, the CDR3 is TGTGCCTGGAGTGTACAGGGAGCCCAACCTAACTTC. Residues: CAWSVQGAQPNF.

V and J are TRBV10-3 and TRBJ2-7; D remains unclear. The CDR3 consists of 12 residues. Germline-derived CDR1 and CDR2 are ENHRY and SYGVKD. V lost 6 bases, J lost 6 bases, and 12 bases lay in between. CDR3 coding DNA: TGTGCCATCAGGAGGTCTACAACCGAGCAGTACTTC. Protein product: CAIRRSTTEQYF.

Only a few counts were recorded for this clone. A much larger clone sits a single nucleotide away, making a read error possible. This sequence joins TRBV7-8 and TRBJ2-4; perhaps D is TRBD1 or TRBD2 (5 bases each). Germline lookup yields CDR1 SGHVS and CDR2 FQNEAQ. V dropped 4 bases and J dropped 5 bases, with 9 bases sitting between them. CDR3 length: 13 amino acids. CDR3 sequence reads: CASSYRGQNIQYF. CDR3 DNA sequence: TGTGCCAGCAGCTACCGGGGCCAAAACATTCAGTACTTC.

V usage is TRBV29-1 and J usage is TRBJ2-3; D tentatively fits TRBD1 or TRBD2 (5 bases each). Germline-derived CDR1 and CDR2 are SQVTM and ANQGSEA. The CDR3 totals 12 residues. V lost 4 bases to trimming and J lost 5 bases, with 10 bases between them. This CDR3 reads CSVGAGGDTQYF. CDR3 coding DNA: TGCAGCGTTGGGGCTGGGGGAGATACGCAGTATTTT.

V and J are TRBV11-3 and TRBJ2-3; the D call may be TRBD1 or TRBD2 (7 bases each). The V end lost 2 bases, the J end lost 5 bases, and 14 bases lay between the germline ends. Germline lookup yields CDR1 SGHNT and CDR2 YENEEA. The CDR3 totals 15 residues. This CDR3 reads CASSLQGGVQDTQYF. The CDR3 DNA is TGTGCCAGCAGCTTACAGGGGGGGGTTCAAGATACGCAGTATTTT.

The chain has TRBV7-9 and TRBJ2-7; 8 positions match TRBD1. Trimming cost V 0 bases and J 11 bases; bases outside gene matches: 6. CDR3 length: 13 amino acids. CDR1 SEHNR and CDR2 FQNEAQ come from the germline V gene (reference sequence). CDR3 nucleotides: TGTGCCAGCAGCTTAGCAGGACAGGGTTCGAAGTACTTC. It translates to CASSLAGQGSKYF.

This clone appeared a few times. CDR3 amino acids: CASSLRLSGANVLTF. The CDR3 nucleotides are TGTGCCAGCAGCTTAAGGCTCTCTGGGGCCAACGTCCTGACTTTC. This sequence joins TRBV7-9 and TRBJ2-6; D is unresolved. This CDR3 spans 15 amino acids. V was clipped by 2 bases and J by 0 bases, with 5 bases between them. In germline, CDR1 is SEHNR, CDR2 FQNEAQ (reference sequence).

The CDR3 sequence is CSAAVTDTQYF. The CDR3 DNA sequence: TGCAGTGCTGCCGTGACAGATACGCAGTATTTT. The chain is built from TRBV20-1 and TRBJ2-3; D not certain. Germline V gene sequence: CDR1 DFQATT, CDR2 SNEGSKA (reference sequence). The V end lost 5 bases, the J end lost 3 bases, and 6 bases lay between the germline ends. This CDR3 is built from 11 residues.

The chain carries TRBV29-1 and TRBJ2-3; TRBD1 matches at 7 bases. The CDR3 covers 13 residues. Germline V gene data show CDR1 as SQVTM and CDR2 as ANQGSEA. With V trimmed by 8 bases and J by 5 bases, 10 bases remained unmatched. CDR3: CSSGRTGGDTQYF. The CDR3 bases are TGCAGCTCTGGTCGGACAGGCGGAGATACGCAGTATTTT.

This clone was seen more than once but under ten times. The chain links TRBV29-1 to TRBJ2-1; D is unresolved. V was trimmed by 4 bases and J by 3 bases, leaving 13 bases between them. The germline V gene has CDR1 SQVTM and CDR2 ANQGSEA. The CDR3 totals 14 residues. The CDR3 spells CSVVVGSSYNEQFF. The CDR3 DNA sequence: TGCAGCGTTGTTGTAGGCTCAAGCTACAATGAGCAGTTCTTC.

This clone turned up a few times. The genes are TRBV18 and TRBJ2-1; 7 nucleotides agree with TRBD1. There are 15 residues in the CDR3. After removal of 8 bases from V and 5 bases from J, the junction contained 12 bases not matched to a gene. The germline V gene encodes CDR1 KGHSH and CDR2 LQKENI. The CDR3 loop is CASTATSGQNNEQFF. CDR3 coding DNA: TGTGCCAGCACCGCGACCTCGGGACAGAACAATGAGCAGTTCTTC.

This clone showed up just a few times. V gene TRBV2 combines with J gene TRBJ2-5; D is perhaps TRBD1 or TRBD2 (5 bases each). The CDR3 spans 12 residues. With 8 bases removed from V and 3 bases from J, the gap between germline ends came to 10 bases. Germline assignment: CDR1 SNHLY and CDR2 FYNNEI. The CDR3 is CASRDDKETQYF. As DNA, the CDR3 is TGTGCCAGCCGGGACGATAAAGAGACCCAGTACTTC.

This clone was seen a few times. This chain uses TRBV20-1 with TRBJ1-2; D ambiguous. Germline CDR1 DFQATT, CDR2 SNEGSKA (reference sequence). This CDR3 has 11 residues. V was shortened by 5 bases and J by 2 bases, with 6 bases between the two germline ends. CDR3: CSAAVNYGYTF. The CDR3 DNA sequence: TGCAGTGCTGCAGTGAACTATGGCTACACCTTC.

There are a few counts of this clone. The chain is built from TRBV4-3 and TRBJ2-5; D is possibly TRBD2 (5 bases). CDR3 length equals 16 residues. The germline V and J ends were trimmed by 0 bases and 6 bases, with 17 bases remaining between them. The germline gives CDR1 LGHNA, CDR2 YSLEER. DNA for the CDR3: TGCGCCAGCAGCCAAGATTACGGGTCGAGGGTACAGACCCAGTACTTC. It is translated as CASSQDYGSRVQTQYF.

This clone was counted a few times. An end of the junction differs from the germline gene, which may be a read error. The chain is built from TRBV2 and TRBJ2-7, with a possible D match to TRBD2 (6 bases). Germline lookup yields CDR1 SNHLY and CDR2 FYNNEI. The CDR3 covers 11 residues. The CDR3 sequence is CASSRLAARFF. Written as DNA, the CDR3 is TGTGCCAGCAGTCGATTAGCGGCACGCTTCTTC.

The chain employs TRBV6-5 and TRBJ1-6; 8 bases are a match to TRBD1. V was pared by 0 bases and J by 6 bases, with 4 bases of the junction left unmatched. CDR3 length: 16 residues. Germline V CDR1 and CDR2: MNHEY, SVGAGI. The CDR3 nucleotides read TGTGCCAGCAGTTACTCTTGGACAGGGAGTAATTCACCCCTCCACTTT. Translated: CASSYSWTGSNSPLHF.

This clone was seen repeatedly, ten times or more. The chain uses TRBV12-2 and TRBJ2-7; the table names TRBD1, a call not compared with the DNA. TRBV12-2 is a listed pseudogene. This CDR3 has 15 residues. This CDR3 reads CASRYHRGSSYEQYF. CDR3 sequence (DNA): TGTGCAAGTCGCTACCACAGGGGAAGCTCCTACGAGCAGTACTTC.

This chain connects TRBV15 to TRBJ2-2; the match to TRBD2 covers 8 bases. The germline CDR1 and CDR2 sequences are LNHNV and YYDKDF (reference sequence). V was pared by 3 bases and J by 6 bases, with 12 bases of the junction left unmatched. This CDR3 has 17 residues. CDR3 loop: CATSSPVGTRYPGELFF. For the CDR3, the DNA is TGTGCCACCAGCAGCCCCGTTGGGACTAGGTACCCCGGGGAGCTGTTTTTT.

This clone was counted only a few times. The V and J genes are TRBV30 and TRBJ2-1; no clear D gene. Trimming took off 4 bases at V and 4 bases at J, with 5 bases between the two ends. Per the germline V gene, CDR1 is GTSNPN and CDR2 is SVGIG (reference sequence). CDR3 length equals 11 residues. The CDR3 loop reads CAWTIYNEQFF. For the CDR3, the DNA is TGTGCCTGGACAATTTACAATGAGCAGTTCTTC. Variable domain in full (rest from reference TRBV30 and TRBJ2-1): SQTIHQWPATLVQPVGSPLSLECTVEGTSNPNLYWYRQAAGRGLQLLFYSVGIGQISSEVPQNLSASRPQDRQFILSSKKLLLSDSGFYLCAWTIYNEQFFGPGTRLTVL.

With respect to this clone: Other DNA sequences in the same sample also yield this CDR3. The chain uses TRBV29-1 and TRBJ2-2, with D uncertain. Trimming cost V 0 bases and J 6 bases, with 2 bases left between them. The CDR3 is made up of 11 amino acids. CDR1 and CDR2 (germline): SQVTM, ANQGSEA. The CDR3 nucleotides are TGCAGCGTTGAAGACCCCGGGGAGCTGTTTTTT. Amino acids: CSVEDPGELFF.

The chain couples TRBV5-1 to TRBJ2-1; 10 positions match TRBD2. The junction had 12 bases not matched to a gene; V was cut back by 4 bases and J by 8 bases. The CDR3 has 16 residues. Germline V gene lookup returns CDR1 SGHRS and CDR2 YFSETQ. The CDR3 DNA is TGCGCCAGCAGCCCGAATACCGGGACTAGCGCCGATGAGCAGTTCTTC. This encodes CASSPNTGTSADEQFF.

The V and J genes are TRBV4-1 and TRBJ2-7; the D is unclear. The CDR3 runs 16 residues. Deletions cut 0 bases from V and 3 bases from J, with 15 bases between. Germline CDR1 MGHRA, CDR2 YSYEKL. The CDR3: CASSQDWPEPFYEQYF. The DNA of the CDR3 is TGCGCCAGCAGCCAAGATTGGCCGGAACCCTTCTACGAGCAGTACTTC.

This clone has a handful of counts. The J gene is TRBJ2-2, the V gene TRBV5-1, with D perhaps given as TRBD1 or TRBD2 (5 bases each). CDR1 SGHRS and CDR2 YFSETQ come from the germline V gene. Trimming took 4 bases from V and 6 from J, leaving 16 bases between them. This CDR3 is built from 15 residues. In nucleotides, the CDR3 is TGCGCCAGCAGCGTCTCGCTAATGGGGGCCGGGGAGCTGTTTTTT. It is translated as CASSVSLMGAGELFF.

This clone was recorded a few times. The chain links TRBV28 to TRBJ2-7; TRBD2 aligns across 9 bases. Losses at the gene ends were 6 bases for V and 3 bases for J; bases not matched to a gene: 9. This CDR3 contains 15 residues. CDR1 is MDHEN and CDR2 is SYDVKM in the germline V gene. Here the CDR3 reads CASRLSSGELYEQYF. In DNA form, the CDR3 reads TGTGCCAGCAGACTATCTAGCGGGGAGCTCTACGAGCAGTACTTC.